Listed below are T cell receptor beta chains from one sample, sequenced in a study of PD-L1 blockade in urothelial cancer. Some clones are missing from TCRdb's copy, which holds only in-frame ones; the method was immunoSEQ multiplex PCR. The table records 70,000 to 75,000 clones, 84% of them present only once. Sequencing was performed on PBMCs, taken around atezolizumab (anti-PD-L1) treatment. The receptors come from a woman between 70 and 85 years old with urothelial cancer. Both conserved end residues are part of each CDR3. Each record gives: clone size, V gene, CDR3 length, J gene, CDR3 protein. A clone size is listed for some rows: how often the clone was seen (once, few, many), or a class if it is expanded.

clone_size: few
v_call: TRBV2
cdr3_length: 14
j_call: TRBJ2-7
cdr3_aa: CASTTGTGSYEQYF

clone_size: -
v_call: TRBV2
cdr3_length: 16
j_call: TRBJ1-5
cdr3_aa: CASSEFLGAGNQPQHF

clone_size: -
v_call: TRBV29-1
cdr3_length: 14
j_call: TRBJ1-1
cdr3_aa: CSGTGERMNTEAFF

clone_size: -
v_call: TRBV5-1
cdr3_length: 16
j_call: TRBJ1-1
cdr3_aa: CASSETGGRGYTEAFF

clone_size: -
v_call: TRBV29-1
cdr3_length: 12
j_call: TRBJ1-2
cdr3_aa: CSVSGDNYGYTF

clone_size: -
v_call: TRBV30
cdr3_length: 13
j_call: TRBJ2-1
cdr3_aa: CAWSVSDRGRQFF

clone_size: -
v_call: TRBV30
cdr3_length: 11
j_call: TRBJ1-1
cdr3_aa: CASDNPTEAFF

clone_size: -
v_call: TRBV15
cdr3_length: 13
j_call: TRBJ2-7
cdr3_aa: CATSRPGGYEQYF

clone_size: -
v_call: TRBV4-3
cdr3_length: 14
j_call: TRBJ2-7
cdr3_aa: CASSEQGAGYEQYF

clone_size: -
v_call: TRBV2
cdr3_length: 16
j_call: TRBJ2-2
cdr3_aa: CASSSEDTRGGGELFF

clone_size: -
v_call: TRBV18
cdr3_length: 17
j_call: TRBJ2-7
cdr3_aa: CASSPTLPGQGAGEQYF

clone_size: -
v_call: TRBV9
cdr3_length: 15
j_call: TRBJ2-7
cdr3_aa: CASSVATGGPYEQYF